This T cell receptor (beta chain) was profiled in a study of T cells after yellow fever vaccination (dated by TCRdb to the late 2010s). Describing the broader study: Libraries from fractions with low cell numbers were prepared with the SMART-Seq v4 Ultra Low Input RNA kit. To follow T-cell clones before and after primary and booster YFV17D yellow fever vaccination, bulk TCR alpha and beta repertoires were sequenced over time. Two healthy male donors, one aged 18 to 30 and one aged 30 to 40 years, were included in the cohort. Blood was drawn at multiple timepoints before and after primary and secondary immunization, with bulk PBMC replicates and cell subsets isolated. What the work shows at the level of the full study, not this receptor alone: A small fraction of clonotypes appeared in both the CD4 and CD8 compartments, likely as a result of convergent recombination. After the booster, most of the clones that had expanded following primary vaccination were detected again (roughly 96% of CD4 and roughly 88% of CD8), which suggests that memory was broadly maintained. The secondary T-cell response was found to be weaker but faster than the primary response, with a peak reached on day 5 rather than on day 15. FACS-sorted repertoires could contain abundant contaminating clonotypes from the bulk population, so computational filtering was required. The study included only a couple of donors, which limits how far the findings can be generalized.

The CDR3 spans 15 residues, from the cysteine through the phenylalanine. Just CDR3 DNA is preserved here, 45 bases in frame from base 1. CDR1 and CDR2, looked up from the germline V gene (reference sequence), are WNHNN and SYGVQD. Deletion took 5 bases off V and 6 bases off J, with a span of 17 bases between the germline ends. TCR cDNA was synthesized by 5'RACE template switching, which introduced a universal primer site and unique molecular identifiers. Priming for cDNA synthesis came from both the TCR alpha and TCR beta constant segments. Two PCR steps were used to amplify libraries, with sample barcodes and sequencing adapters being added in the second step. Libraries were sequenced on Illumina HiSeq 2500 (2x100 bp) or NovaSeq (2x150 bp). Per the authors' processing: MIGEC handled demultiplexing of reads and collapsing into UMI consensus sequences, while MiXCR performed V(D)J alignment. Clonotypes responding to the vaccine were identified with edgeR on replicate PBMC samples, with the criteria of FDR below 0.01 and a log2 fold change above 5 up to day 15. Bulk clonotypes were assigned CD4 or CD8 identity according to which sequenced CD4 or CD8 repertoire held them at higher abundance. TCRdb applied fastp at Q25 and MiXCR to the public reads, then kept only in-frame beta chains. One record per CDR3 amino acid sequence lists the most common genes and DNA. What appears here as the V and J calls and clone size reflects TCRdb's work, not the paper's. Present in this sample are about 260,000 distinct CDR3 sequences, 13% of which were seen just once. Of the sample, 0.4% to 0.55% falls within the top ten clones.

On this clonotype itself: No cognate antigen has been identified for it. The sample holds no much larger clone one base away, and base qualities are not on file.

This specimen's treatment or condition label, per the study, means: live attenuated yellow fever vaccine strain. A standard Ficoll-Paque protocol was used to isolate PBMCs from peripheral blood. Dynabeads CD4 and CD8 positive selection kits were used to isolate the CD4 and CD8 T-cell fractions. RNA was extracted with TriZol from bulk PBMCs, CD4 and CD8 fractions, and dextramer-positive and dextramer-negative fractions. The chain is assembled from TRBV10-1 and TRBJ2-1; a weak D assignment points to TRBD2 (6 bases agree). This clonotype was sampled from a man in his thirties or forties who received the YFV17D yellow fever vaccine. The source material was CD4+ T cells sorted from PBMCs, sampled 45 days after the yellow fever booster vaccination. The DNA reads TGCGCCAGCAGTTCCAACTCAGCGGGTAGCAATGAGCAGTTCTTC. It codes for CASSSNSAGSNEQFF.